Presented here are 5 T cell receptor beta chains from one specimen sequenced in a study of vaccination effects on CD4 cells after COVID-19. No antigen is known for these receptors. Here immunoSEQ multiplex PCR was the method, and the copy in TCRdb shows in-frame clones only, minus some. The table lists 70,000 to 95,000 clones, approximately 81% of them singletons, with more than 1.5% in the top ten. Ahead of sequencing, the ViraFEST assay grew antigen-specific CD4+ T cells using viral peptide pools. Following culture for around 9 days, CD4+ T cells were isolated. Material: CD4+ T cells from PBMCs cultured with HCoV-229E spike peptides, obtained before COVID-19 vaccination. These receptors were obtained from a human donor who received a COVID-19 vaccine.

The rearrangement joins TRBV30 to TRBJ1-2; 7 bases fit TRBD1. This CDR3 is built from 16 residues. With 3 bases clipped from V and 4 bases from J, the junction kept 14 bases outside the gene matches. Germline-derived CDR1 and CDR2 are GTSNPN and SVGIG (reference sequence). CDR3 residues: CAWRLRTGGSFYGYTF. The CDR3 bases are TGTGCCTGGAGGTTGAGGACAGGAGGTTCTTTCTATGGCTACACCTTC.

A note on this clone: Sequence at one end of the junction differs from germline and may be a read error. The CDR3 bases are TGCGCCAGCAGCTTGGCCAAGGGGACTGAGGCTTTCTTT. Protein product: CASSLAKGTEAFF. V usage is TRBV5-1 and J usage is TRBJ1-1, with D possibly matching TRBD1 (5 bases). Germline lookup yields CDR1 SGHRS and CDR2 YFSETQ. This CDR3 region has 13 residues.

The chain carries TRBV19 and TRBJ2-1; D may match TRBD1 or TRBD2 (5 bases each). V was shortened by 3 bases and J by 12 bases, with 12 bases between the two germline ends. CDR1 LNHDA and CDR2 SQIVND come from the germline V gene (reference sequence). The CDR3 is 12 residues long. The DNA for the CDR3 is TGTGCCAGTAGTATCGCCCAGGGACGGCAGTTCTTC. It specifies CASSIAQGRQFF.

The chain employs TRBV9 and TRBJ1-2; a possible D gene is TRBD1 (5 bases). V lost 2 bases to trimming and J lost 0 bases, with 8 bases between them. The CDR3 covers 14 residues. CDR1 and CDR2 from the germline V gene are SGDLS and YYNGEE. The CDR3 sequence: CASSVRDANYGYTF. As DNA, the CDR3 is TGTGCCAGCAGCGTGCGGGACGCTAACTATGGCTACACCTTC. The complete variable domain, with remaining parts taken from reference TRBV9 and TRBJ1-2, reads DSGVTQTPKHLITATGQRVTLRCSPRSGDLSVYWYQQSLDQGLQFLIQYYNGEERAKGNILERFSAQQFPDLHSELNLSSLELGDSALYFCASSVRDANYGYTFGSGTRLTVV.

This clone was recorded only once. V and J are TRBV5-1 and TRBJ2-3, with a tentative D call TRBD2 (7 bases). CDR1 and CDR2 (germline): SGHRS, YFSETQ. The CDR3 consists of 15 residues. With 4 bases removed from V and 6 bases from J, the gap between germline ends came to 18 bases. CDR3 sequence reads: CASSPIRGAYDTQYF. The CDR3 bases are TGCGCCAGCAGCCCGATTCGGGGGGCGTATGATACGCAGTATTTT.